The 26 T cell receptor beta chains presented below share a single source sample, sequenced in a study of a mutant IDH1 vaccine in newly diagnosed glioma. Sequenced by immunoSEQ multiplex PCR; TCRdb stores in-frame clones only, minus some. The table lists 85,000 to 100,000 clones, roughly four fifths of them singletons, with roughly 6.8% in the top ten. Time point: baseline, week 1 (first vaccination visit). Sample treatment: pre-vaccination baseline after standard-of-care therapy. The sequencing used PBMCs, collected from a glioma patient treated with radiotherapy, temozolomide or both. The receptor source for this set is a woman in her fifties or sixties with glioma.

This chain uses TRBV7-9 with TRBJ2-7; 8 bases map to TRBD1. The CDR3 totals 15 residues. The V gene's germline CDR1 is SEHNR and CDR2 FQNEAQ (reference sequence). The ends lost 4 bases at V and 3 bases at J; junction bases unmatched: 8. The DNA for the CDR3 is TGTGCCAGCAGCTCGTCGGGACAGGCGTACTACGAGCAGTACTTC. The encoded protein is CASSSSGQAYYEQYF.

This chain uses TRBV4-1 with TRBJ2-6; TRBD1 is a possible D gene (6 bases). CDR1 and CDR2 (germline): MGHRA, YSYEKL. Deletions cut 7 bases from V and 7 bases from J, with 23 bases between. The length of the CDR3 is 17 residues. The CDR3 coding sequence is TGCGCCAGCACATCACCTCAGGGGTTCGGTGAAGCCAACGTCCTGACTTTC. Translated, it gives CASTSPQGFGEANVLTF.

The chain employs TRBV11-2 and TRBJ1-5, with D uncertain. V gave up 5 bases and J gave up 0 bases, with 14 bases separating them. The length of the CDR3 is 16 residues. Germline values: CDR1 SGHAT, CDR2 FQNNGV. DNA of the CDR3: TGTGCCAGCAGCGGCTTTAGCGGAGATAGCAATCAGCCCCAGCATTTT. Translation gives CASSGFSGDSNQPQHF.

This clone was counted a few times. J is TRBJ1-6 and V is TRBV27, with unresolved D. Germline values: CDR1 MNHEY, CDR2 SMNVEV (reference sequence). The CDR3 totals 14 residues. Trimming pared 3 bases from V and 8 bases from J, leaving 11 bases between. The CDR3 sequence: CASSLWSFDSPLHF. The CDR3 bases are TGTGCCAGCAGTTTGTGGTCTTTCGATTCACCCCTCCACTTT.

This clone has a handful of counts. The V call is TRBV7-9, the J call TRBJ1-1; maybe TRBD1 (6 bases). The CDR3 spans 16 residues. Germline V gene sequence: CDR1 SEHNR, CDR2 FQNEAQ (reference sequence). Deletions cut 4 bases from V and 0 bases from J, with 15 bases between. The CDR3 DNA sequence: TGTGCCAGCAGCTCTAGGCAGGGGAGAGTGAACACTGAAGCTTTCTTT. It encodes CASSSRQGRVNTEAFF.

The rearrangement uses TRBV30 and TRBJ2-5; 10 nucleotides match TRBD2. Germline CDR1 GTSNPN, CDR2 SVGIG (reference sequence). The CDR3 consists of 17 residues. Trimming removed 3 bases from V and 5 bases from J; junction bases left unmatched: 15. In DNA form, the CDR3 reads TGTGCCTGGAGGGTCAGACTCAAGCGGGGGGGCGCGGAGACCCAGTACTTC. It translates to CAWRVRLKRGGAETQYF.

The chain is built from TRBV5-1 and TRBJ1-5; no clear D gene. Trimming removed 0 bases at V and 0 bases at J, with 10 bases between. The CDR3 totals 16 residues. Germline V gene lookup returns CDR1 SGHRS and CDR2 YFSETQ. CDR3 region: CASSLDAAGSNQPQHF. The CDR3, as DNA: TGCGCCAGCAGCTTGGACGCGGCTGGTAGCAATCAGCCCCAGCATTTT.

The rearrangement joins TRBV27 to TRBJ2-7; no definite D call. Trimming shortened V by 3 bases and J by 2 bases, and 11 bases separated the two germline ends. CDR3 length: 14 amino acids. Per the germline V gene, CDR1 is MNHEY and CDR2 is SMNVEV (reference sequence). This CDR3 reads CASSLIDFPYEQYF. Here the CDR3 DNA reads TGTGCCAGCAGTTTGATCGACTTTCCCTACGAGCAGTACTTC.

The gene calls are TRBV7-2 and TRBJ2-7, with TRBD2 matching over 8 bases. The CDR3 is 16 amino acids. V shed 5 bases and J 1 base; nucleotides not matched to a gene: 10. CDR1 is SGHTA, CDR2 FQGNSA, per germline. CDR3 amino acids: CASSLELAVASYEQYF. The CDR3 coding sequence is TGTGCCAGCAGCCTCGAACTAGCGGTGGCGTCCTACGAGCAGTACTTC. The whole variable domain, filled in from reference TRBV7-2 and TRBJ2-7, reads GAGVSQSPSNKVTEKGKDVELRCDPISGHTALYWYRQSLGQGLEFLIYFQGNSAPDKSGLPSDRFSAERTGGSVSTLTIQRTQQEDSAVYLCASSLELAVASYEQYFGPGTRLTVT.

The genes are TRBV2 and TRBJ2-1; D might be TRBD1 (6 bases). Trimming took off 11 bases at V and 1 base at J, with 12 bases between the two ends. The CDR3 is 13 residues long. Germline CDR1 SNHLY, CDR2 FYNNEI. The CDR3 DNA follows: TGTGCCGGAAAGACAGGATCCTACAATGAGCAGTTCTTC. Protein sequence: CAGKTGSYNEQFF.

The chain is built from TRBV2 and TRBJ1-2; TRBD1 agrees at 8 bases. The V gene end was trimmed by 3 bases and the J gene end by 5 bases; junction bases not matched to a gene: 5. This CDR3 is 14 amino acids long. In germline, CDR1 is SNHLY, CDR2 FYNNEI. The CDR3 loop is CASSEPGGFYGYTF. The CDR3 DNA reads TGTGCCAGCAGTGAGCCAGGGGGCTTTTATGGCTACACCTTC.

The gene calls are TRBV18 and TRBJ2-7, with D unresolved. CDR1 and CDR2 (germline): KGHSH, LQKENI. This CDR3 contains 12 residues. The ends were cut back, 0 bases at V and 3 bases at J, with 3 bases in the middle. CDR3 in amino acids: CASSPPLYEQYF. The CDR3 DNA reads TGTGCCAGCTCACCACCTCTCTACGAGCAGTACTTC.

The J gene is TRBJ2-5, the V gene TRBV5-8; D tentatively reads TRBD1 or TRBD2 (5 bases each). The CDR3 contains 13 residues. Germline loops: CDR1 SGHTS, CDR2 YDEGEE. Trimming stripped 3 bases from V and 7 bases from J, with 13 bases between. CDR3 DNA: TGTGCCAGCAGCTCCTCCTGGGGGACGACCCAGTACTTC. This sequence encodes CASSSSWGTTQYF.

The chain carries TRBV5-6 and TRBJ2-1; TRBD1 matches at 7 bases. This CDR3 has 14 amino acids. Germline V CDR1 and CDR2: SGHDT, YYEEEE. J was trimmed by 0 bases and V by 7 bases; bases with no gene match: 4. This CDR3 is CASVDRSSYNEQFF. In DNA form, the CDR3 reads TGTGCCAGCGTGGACAGGAGCTCCTACAATGAGCAGTTCTTC.

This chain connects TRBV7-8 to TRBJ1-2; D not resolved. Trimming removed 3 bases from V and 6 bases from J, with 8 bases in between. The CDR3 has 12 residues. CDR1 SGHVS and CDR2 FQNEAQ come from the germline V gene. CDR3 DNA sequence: TGTGCCAGCAGCTTTACATCGGATGGCTACACCTTC. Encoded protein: CASSFTSDGYTF.

The CDR3 DNA reads as TGTGCCAGCAGCCCGCGGACAGGGCTAAACACTGAAGCTTTCTTT. This encodes CASSPRTGLNTEAFF. The chain couples TRBV7-6 to TRBJ1-1, with TRBD1 matching over 8 bases. Germline-derived CDR1 and CDR2 are SGHVS and FNYEAQ. The V gene end was trimmed by 5 bases and the J gene end by 2 bases; junction bases not matched to a gene: 7. The CDR3 sequence is 15 residues long.

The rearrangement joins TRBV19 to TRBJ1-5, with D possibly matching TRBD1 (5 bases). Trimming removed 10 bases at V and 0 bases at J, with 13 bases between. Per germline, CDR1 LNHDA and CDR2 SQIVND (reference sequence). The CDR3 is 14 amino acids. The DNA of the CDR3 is TGTGCCACCACGGGGCCTTATAGCAATCAGCCCCAGCATTTT. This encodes CATTGPYSNQPQHF.

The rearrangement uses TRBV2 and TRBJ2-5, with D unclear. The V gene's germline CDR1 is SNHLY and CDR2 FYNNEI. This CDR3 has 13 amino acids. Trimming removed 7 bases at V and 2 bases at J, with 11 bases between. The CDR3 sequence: CASNWADQETQYF. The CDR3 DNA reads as TGTGCCAGCAACTGGGCGGATCAAGAGACCCAGTACTTC.

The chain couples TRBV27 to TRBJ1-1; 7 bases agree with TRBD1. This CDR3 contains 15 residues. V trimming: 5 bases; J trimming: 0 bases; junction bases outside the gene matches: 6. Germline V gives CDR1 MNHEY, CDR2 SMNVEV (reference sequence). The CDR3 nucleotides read TGTGCCAGCAGTGGGGTGGGACAGTTGAACACTGAAGCTTTCTTT. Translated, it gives CASSGVGQLNTEAFF.

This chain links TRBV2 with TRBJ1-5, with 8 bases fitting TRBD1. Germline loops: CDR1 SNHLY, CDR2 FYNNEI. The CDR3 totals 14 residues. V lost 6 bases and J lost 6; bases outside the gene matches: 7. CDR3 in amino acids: CASRGQVDGQPQHF. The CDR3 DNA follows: TGTGCCAGCAGGGGACAGGTCGATGGTCAGCCCCAGCATTTT.

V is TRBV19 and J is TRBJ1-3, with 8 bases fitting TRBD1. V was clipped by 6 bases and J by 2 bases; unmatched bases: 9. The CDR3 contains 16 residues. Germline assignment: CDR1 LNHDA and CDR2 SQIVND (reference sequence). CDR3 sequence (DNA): TGTGCCAGTAGCGACCCGGACAGGGTAACTGGAAACACCATATATTTT. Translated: CASSDPDRVTGNTIYF.

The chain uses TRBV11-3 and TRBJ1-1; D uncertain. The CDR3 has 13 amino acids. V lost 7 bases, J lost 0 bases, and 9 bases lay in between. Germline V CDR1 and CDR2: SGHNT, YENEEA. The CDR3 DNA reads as TGTGCCAGCATCTCGGGGATGAACACTGAAGCTTTCTTT. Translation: CASISGMNTEAFF.

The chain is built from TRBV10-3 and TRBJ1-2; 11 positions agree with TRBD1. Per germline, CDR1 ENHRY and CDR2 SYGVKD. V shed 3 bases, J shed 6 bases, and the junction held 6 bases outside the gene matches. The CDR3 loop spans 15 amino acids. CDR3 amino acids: CAISDGTGGKDGYTF. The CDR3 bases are TGTGCCATCAGTGACGGGACAGGGGGAAAAGATGGCTACACCTTC.

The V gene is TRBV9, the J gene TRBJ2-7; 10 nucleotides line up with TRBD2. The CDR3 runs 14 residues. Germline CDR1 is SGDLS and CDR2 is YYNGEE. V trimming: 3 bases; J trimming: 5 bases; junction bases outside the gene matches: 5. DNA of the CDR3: TGTGCCAGCAGCGCCGGGACTAGCGTCCACGAGCAGTACTTC. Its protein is CASSAGTSVHEQYF.

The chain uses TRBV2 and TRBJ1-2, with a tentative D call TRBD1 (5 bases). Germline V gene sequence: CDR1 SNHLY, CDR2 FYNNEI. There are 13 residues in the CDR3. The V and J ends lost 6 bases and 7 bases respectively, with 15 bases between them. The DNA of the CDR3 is TGTGCCAGCAGGGCCCGACAGACGGGTGGCTACACCTTC. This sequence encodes CASRARQTGGYTF.

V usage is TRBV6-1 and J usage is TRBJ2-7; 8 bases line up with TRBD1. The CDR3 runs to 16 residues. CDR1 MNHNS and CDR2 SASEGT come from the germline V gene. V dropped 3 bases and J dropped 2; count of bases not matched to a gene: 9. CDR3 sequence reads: CASSDGGWTGPYEQYF. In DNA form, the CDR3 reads TGTGCCAGCAGTGATGGAGGCTGGACAGGGCCCTACGAGCAGTACTTC.